This T cell receptor beta chain comes out of a study of shared clonotypes between healthy human individuals. Study outcomes and limitations: It was observed that 5% to 6.5% of naive CD4 clonotypes were shared across a handful of donors.

A note on this clone: Its target is not known.

CD8 cells regarded as naive lacked CD45RO, were positively chosen for CCR7, and omitted terminally differentiated effector memory CD45RA+ cells. Repertoires were generated with immunoSEQ multiplex PCR, while TCRdb's copy carries only in-frame clones and drops some. The sample has about 2.1 million clones; just over 90% are singletons. The TCR was taken from a young man in good health. Some clones in this sample may be carry-over from other donors' samples. The sample comprised naive CD8+ T cells from PBMCs.

CDR3 amino acids: CASSSLGTALYGYTF. The CDR3 DNA sequence: TGTGCCAGCAGCTCCCTGGGGACGGCACTTTATGGCTACACCTTC. The gene calls are TRBV7-9 and TRBJ1-2; maybe TRBD1 (5 bases). Trimming removed 4 bases at V and 5 bases at J, with 17 bases between. This CDR3 has 15 amino acids. CDR1 and CDR2 from the germline V gene are SEHNR and FQNEAQ (reference sequence).